A selection of T cell receptor beta chains follows, all from one sample in a study of T-cell memory formation after mild COVID-19. A single record per CDR3 protein comes from TCRdb applying MiXCR to the 5' RACE reads. The repertoire holds 350,000 or so distinct CDR3 sequences, with less than 25% as singletons. Sequenced: PBMCs or a T cell subset sorted from them (not recorded which). These receptors all stem from a man younger than 35 who had mild COVID-19 (a few samples of this study predate the infection). Cell type and time point are not known. Both conserved end residues are part of each CDR3. D genes are given only for firm matches. Clone sizes are given selectively: once, few, many, or a class where the clone is expanded.

many | 15 | TRBD1 | TRBJ1-5 | TRBV20-1 | CSAVRDSNSNQPQHF | TGCAGTGCCGTCCGGGACAGCAATAGCAATCAGCCCCAGCATTTT
few | 13 | NA | TRBJ1-1 | TRBV3-1 | CASSQARQTEAFF | TGTGCCAGCAGCCAAGCCCGACAGACTGAAGCTTTCTTT
NA | 16 | NA | TRBJ2-7 | TRBV6-2/TRBV6-3 | CASSYGGWGHPYEQYF | TGTGCCAGCAGTTACGGGGGTTGGGGGCACCCCTACGAGCAGTACTTC
NA | 18 | NA | TRBJ1-5 | TRBV15 | CATSRDTRGPPWGQPQHF | TGTGCCACCAGCAGAGATACCCGGGGACCTCCCTGGGGTCAGCCCCAGCATTTT
NA | 15 | NA | TRBJ2-2 | TRBV24-1 | CATAAGTANTGELFF | TGTGCCACCGCCGCCGGGACGGCGAACACCGGGGAGCTGTTTTTT
many | 16 | NA | TRBJ1-1 | TRBV12-3/TRBV12-4 | CASSYNGGLMNTEAFF | TGTGCCAGCAGTTATAACGGGGGGCTAATGAACACTGAAGCTTTCTTT
NA | 14 | NA | TRBJ1-5 | TRBV20-1 | CSASRMGGNQPQHF | TGCAGTGCTAGCAGAATGGGGGGCAATCAGCCCCAGCATTTT
many | 14 | TRBD1 | TRBJ1-2 | TRBV12-3/TRBV12-4 | CASSLNDRVEGYTF | TGTGCCAGCAGTTTAAATGACAGGGTGGAGGGCTACACCTTC
NA | 14 | NA | TRBJ2-3 | TRBV19 | CASSIWTGTDTQYF | TGTGCCAGTAGTATTTGGACGGGCACAGATACGCAGTATTTT
few | 13 | TRBD1 | TRBJ2-1 | TRBV5-1 | CASAGQGEGEQFF | TGCGCCAGCGCGGGACAGGGTGAAGGGGAGCAGTTCTTC
few | 14 | NA | TRBJ2-1 | TRBV27 | CASSWRDSDNEQFF | TGTGCCAGCAGCTGGAGGGACTCCGACAATGAGCAGTTCTTC
NA | 12 | NA | TRBJ1-2 | TRBV12-3/TRBV12-4 | CASTGTSYGYTF | TGTGCCAGCACCGGGACTAGCTATGGCTACACCTTC
many | 13 | NA | TRBJ1-2 | TRBV5-1 | CASSLQDSYGYTF | TGCGCCAGCAGCTTACAGGACAGCTATGGCTACACCTTC
NA | 17 | TRBD1 | TRBJ2-7 | TRBV5-1 | CASSWTTGGGGSYEQYF | TGCGCCAGCAGCTGGACCACAGGGGGAGGCGGTTCATACGAGCAGTACTTC
NA | 14 | NA | TRBJ1-5 | TRBV4-1 | CASRVNQGIQPQHF | TGCGCCAGCCGCGTAAATCAGGGGATTCAGCCCCAGCATTTT
NA | 12 | NA | TRBJ2-5 | TRBV6-5 | CASSSWSETQYF | TGTGCCAGCAGTTCGTGGTCGGAGACCCAGTACTTC
NA | 14 | NA | TRBJ2-3 | TRBV7-6 | CASSLGSRLDRQYF | TGTGCCAGCAGCTTAGGCTCCCGACTGGATAGGCAGTATTTT